The 9 T cell receptor beta chains presented below share a single source sample, sequenced in a study of blood T cell repertoires in COVID-19. The repertoire was sequenced with immunoSEQ multiplex PCR; TCRdb's copy has only in-frame clones and lacks some. The profile shows under 300,000 clones, less than 85% of them singletons. The sequenced sample was peripheral blood. Receptors originate from a woman aged 80 or older with active or convalescent COVID-19.

The chain links TRBV19 to TRBJ2-7, with D uncertain. This CDR3 is built from 15 residues. CDR1 is LNHDA and CDR2 is SQIVND in the germline V gene (reference sequence). Trimming took 3 bases from V and 1 from J, leaving 13 bases between them. This chain's CDR3 is CASSISIHGSYEQYF. DNA for the CDR3: TGTGCCAGTAGTATTAGCATCCATGGGTCCTACGAGCAGTACTTC.

The rearrangement joins TRBV15 to TRBJ1-3; D is possibly TRBD1 (5 bases). The germline V gene has CDR1 LNHNV and CDR2 YYDKDF (reference sequence). This CDR3 comprises 15 residues. Trimming removed 2 bases at V and 4 bases at J, with 12 bases between. DNA for the CDR3: TGTGCCACCAGCAGATTTGACAGTATCGGAAACACCATATATTTT. Translating it yields CATSRFDSIGNTIYF.

This clone was recorded a few times. The genes are TRBV5-5 and TRBJ1-3; D is unresolved. V shed 0 bases and J shed 0 bases, with 10 bases lying between them. Germline V CDR1 and CDR2: SGHKS, YYEKEE (reference sequence). This CDR3 contains 16 residues. Written as DNA, the CDR3 is TGTGCCAGCAGCTTGGGCGTTTCGAGCTCTGGAAACACCATATATTTT. It is translated as CASSLGVSSSGNTIYF.

This chain uses TRBV2 with TRBJ1-1, with D possibly matching TRBD1 (6 bases). With 6 bases removed from V and 0 bases from J, the gap between germline ends came to 20 bases. CDR1 SNHLY and CDR2 FYNNEI come from the germline V gene. This CDR3 has 17 amino acids. The CDR3 DNA is TGTGCCAGCAGCTCTCAGGGGCGTGGGTTAATGAACACTGAAGCTTTCTTT. Its protein product is CASSSQGRGLMNTEAFF.

The rearrangement uses TRBV5-1 and TRBJ2-7; D not certain. The CDR3 has 11 amino acids. Germline V gene data show CDR1 as SGHRS and CDR2 as YFSETQ. V lost 3 bases and J 7 bases, leaving 8 bases between the germline ends. In nucleotides, the CDR3 is TGCGCCAGCAGCTCCACCGGGGAGCAGTACTTC. Its translation is CASSSTGEQYF. Full variable domain (outside the CDR3, taken from reference TRBV5-1 and TRBJ2-7): KAGVTQTPRYLIKTRGQQVTLSCSPISGHRSVSWYQQTPGQGLQFLFEYFSETQRNKGNFPGRFSGRQFSNSRSEMNVSTLELGDSALYLCASSSTGEQYFGPGTRLTVT.

About this clone itself: This sample also contains other DNA sequences that code for the same CDR3. This chain joins TRBV11-3 and TRBJ2-1, with 9 nucleotides matching TRBD2. Germline V gene data show CDR1 as SGHNT and CDR2 as YENEEA. The CDR3 loop spans 15 amino acids. V dropped 1 base and J dropped 7; count of bases not matched to a gene: 5. CDR3 sequence (DNA): TGTGCCAGCAGCTTAGTCGCGGGAGGGGGGAATGAGCAGTTCTTC. This translates into CASSLVAGGGNEQFF.

In regard to this clone: Additional DNA sequences in this sample encode the identical CDR3. V usage is TRBV5-1 and J usage is TRBJ1-4; D is possibly TRBD1 (5 bases). The ends were cut back, 0 bases at V and 2 bases at J, with 5 bases in the middle. The CDR3 extends over 14 amino acids. Germline CDR1 SGHRS, CDR2 YFSETQ. In DNA form, the CDR3 reads TGCGCCAGCAGCTTGGCAGGGACTAATGAAAAACTGTTTTTT. This translates into CASSLAGTNEKLFF.

This clone was recorded once. The CDR3 is CASTRDKDYGYTF. CDR3 bases: TGTGCCAGTACCAGGGACAAGGACTATGGCTACACCTTC. The chain carries TRBV19 and TRBJ1-2; the D gene is possibly TRBD1 (6 bases). Per the germline V gene, CDR1 is LNHDA and CDR2 is SQIVND (reference sequence). The CDR3 is 13 residues long. V gave up 7 bases and J gave up 3 bases, with 12 bases separating them. The full variable domain, in which reference TRBV19 and TRBJ1-2 provide the parts outside the CDR3, is DGGITQSPKYLFRKEGQNVTLSCEQNLNHDAMYWYRQDPGQGLRLIYYSQIVNDFQKGDIAEGYSVSREKKESFPLTVTSAQKNPTAFYLCASTRDKDYGYTFGSGTRLTVV.

The chain uses TRBV28 and TRBJ1-4; TRBD1 agrees at 8 bases. V trimming: 5 bases; J trimming: 3 bases; junction bases outside the gene matches: 2. The CDR3 sequence is 14 residues long. The germline V gene has CDR1 MDHEN and CDR2 SYDVKM. The DNA of the CDR3 is TGTGCCAGCAGTCCAGGGGGCCCTAATGAAAAACTGTTTTTT. It specifies CASSPGGPNEKLFF.